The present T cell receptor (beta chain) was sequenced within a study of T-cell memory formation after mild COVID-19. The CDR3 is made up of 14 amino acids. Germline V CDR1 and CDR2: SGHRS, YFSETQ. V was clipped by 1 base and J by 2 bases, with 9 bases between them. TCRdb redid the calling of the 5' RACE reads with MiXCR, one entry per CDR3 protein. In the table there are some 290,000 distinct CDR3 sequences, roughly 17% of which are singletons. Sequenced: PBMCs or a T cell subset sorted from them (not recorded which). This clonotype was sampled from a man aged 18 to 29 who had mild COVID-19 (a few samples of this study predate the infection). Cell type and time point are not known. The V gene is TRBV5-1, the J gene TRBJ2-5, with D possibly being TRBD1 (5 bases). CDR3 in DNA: TGCGCCAGCAGCTTGAGGGGCTATCAAGAGACCCAGTACTTC. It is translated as CASSLRGYQETQYF.